This T cell receptor (beta chain) was observed in a study of T cells after yellow fever vaccination (dated by TCRdb to between 2018 and 2021). Turning to the overall study: The SMART-Seq v4 Ultra Low Input RNA kit was used to prepare libraries from fractions with low cell numbers. Bulk PBMC replicates and cell subsets were isolated from blood drawn at multiple timepoints before and after both primary and secondary immunization. Two healthy male donors, one aged 18 to 29 and one aged 30 to 39 years, were included in the cohort. To follow T-cell clones before and after primary and booster YFV17D yellow fever vaccination, bulk TCR alpha and beta repertoires were sequenced over time.

Per the publication, the treatment or condition label means: live attenuated yellow fever vaccine strain. Two biological replicates of bulk PBMCs were collected at each blood-draw timepoint. A standard Ficoll-Paque protocol was used to isolate PBMCs from peripheral blood. TriZol was used to extract RNA from bulk PBMCs, CD4 and CD8 fractions, and dextramer-positive and dextramer-negative fractions. Including cysteine and phenylalanine, the CDR3 has 15 amino acids. This entry keeps only the CDR3 DNA: 45 bases, framed from base 1. CDR1 and CDR2, looked up from the germline V gene, are KGHSH and LQKENI. Trimming removed 3 bases from V and 2 bases from J, leaving 14 bases between the germline ends. Points the paper makes about the study in general: Compared with the primary T-cell response, the secondary T-cell response was faster but weaker, reaching its peak on day 5 rather than on day 15. A small share of clonotypes occurred in both CD4 and CD8 compartments, likely arising from convergent recombination. Computational filtering was needed because FACS-sorted repertoires could contain abundant contaminating clonotypes from the bulk population. Most clones expanded after primary vaccination were re-detected after the booster (around 96% of CD4 and 88% of CD8), suggesting broad memory maintenance. Because only a couple of donors were included in the study, the extent to which the findings can be generalized is limited.

Synthesis of TCR cDNA relied on 5'RACE template switching, a step that introduced a universal primer site along with unique molecular identifiers. Priming for cDNA synthesis came from both the TCR alpha and TCR beta constant segments. Two PCR steps were used to amplify libraries, with sample barcodes and sequencing adapters being added in the second step. Sequencing of the libraries was done on either Illumina HiSeq 2500 (2x100 bp) or NovaSeq (2x150 bp). On the authors' methods: MIGEC was used to demultiplex reads and collapse the reads into UMI consensus sequences, and MiXCR was used for V(D)J alignment. Vaccine-responding clonotypes were defined with edgeR using replicate PBMC samples, requiring FDR below 0.01 and a log2 fold change above 5 up to day 15. CD4 or CD8 identity was assigned to each bulk clonotype according to whether the clonotype was present at higher abundance in the sequenced CD4 repertoire or the sequenced CD8 repertoire. The public reads were quality trimmed at Q25 with fastp and then assembled into clones with MiXCR by TCRdb, keeping productive beta chains. Under each unique CDR3 protein, matching rows form one entry showing the most common genes and DNA. The V and J calls, along with clone size, are taken from TCRdb and not from the paper's own processing. A total of 500,000 to 650,000 distinct CDR3 sequences appear in this sample, around 17% of them only once. The ten largest clones take up around a sixth of the sample.

There are a few counts of this clonotype. Its target antigen remains unknown. No qualities accompany the bases; no much larger clone lies one base away. Sequenced material: PBMCs, taken 5 days after the first yellow fever vaccination. This receptor was obtained from a young man who received the YFV17D yellow fever vaccine. The chain employs TRBV18 and TRBJ2-7; D gene: possibly TRBD2, on 6 matching bases. The CDR3 is CASSPMVLATYEQYF. The sequenced DNA: TGTGCCAGCTCACCTATGGTACTAGCCACCTACGAGCAGTACTTC. Full variable domain (CDR3 extended with the reference TRBV18 and TRBJ2-7 proteins): NAGVMQNPRHLVRRRGQEARLRCSPMKGHSHVYWYRQLPEEGLKFMVYLQKENIIDESGMPKERFSAEFPKEGPSILRIQQVVRGDSAAYFCASSPMVLATYEQYFGPGTRLTVT.